This paragraph reports one TCR beta chain. Its target is unknown. The entry originates in a study of CD8 T cells in ankylosing spondylitis. Study-level findings and limits: Clones tied to disease were said to be significantly enriched in matched ankylosing spondylitis synovial fluid. A motif of several highly homologous TCR beta variants was seen as apparently characteristic of ankylosing spondylitis blood. Both synovial fluid and blood in reactive arthritis had previously been reported to carry some motif variants.

V lost 6 bases and J lost 7; bases outside the gene matches: 9. This CDR3 has 16 amino acids. Per germline, CDR1 SGDLS and CDR2 YYNGEE. The TCR beta libraries were generated through quantitative 5'-RACE incorporating molecular barcodes. TCRdb used MiXCR to reprocess the 5' RACE reads, holding one entry per CDR3 protein. The repertoire holds 130,000 or so distinct CDR3 sequences, with roughly a sixth as singletons. The sequence came from a male donor with ankylosing spondylitis. Specimen: blood, either unsorted or a sorted T cell fraction (not recorded which). The J gene is TRBJ2-2, the V gene TRBV9, with 13 bases that match TRBD2. The CDR3 nucleotides read TGTGCCAGCAACTCCGGGACTAGCGGGATAGGCGGGGAGCTGTTTTTT. Translating gives CASNSGTSGIGGELFF.